The 9 T cell receptor beta chains below all came from one sample that was sequenced in a study of blood T cell repertoires in COVID-19. Method: immunoSEQ multiplex PCR; TCRdb's copy keeps in-frame clones and lacks some. The data hold some 96,000 clones, with more than 70% observed a single time. The sequencing sample was made of peripheral blood. These receptors were obtained from a human donor in a cohort sampled during active COVID-19.

The V gene is TRBV18, the J gene TRBJ2-1; 11 nucleotides agree with TRBD2. V was clipped by 3 bases and J by 5 bases; unmatched bases: 6. Germline CDR1 KGHSH, CDR2 LQKENI. This CDR3 has 16 amino acids. Here the CDR3 DNA reads TGTGCCAGCTCACCTTTGCTAGCGGGAGGTAACAATGAGCAGTTCTTC. It codes for CASSPLLAGGNNEQFF.

The V and J genes are TRBV6-6 and TRBJ1-1; D is undetermined. The CDR3 is made up of 11 amino acids. Germline CDR1 MNHNY, CDR2 SVGAGI (reference sequence). V shed 2 bases and J shed 5 bases, with 3 bases lying between them. The CDR3 nucleotides read TGTGCCAGCAGTTACCGGACTGAAGCTTTCTTT. Protein sequence: CASSYRTEAFF.

The chain is built from TRBV19 and TRBJ1-2, with a possible D match to TRBD1 (6 bases). CDR1 is LNHDA and CDR2 is SQIVND in the germline V gene (reference sequence). Trimming shortened V by 5 bases and J by 0 bases, and 10 bases separated the two germline ends. The CDR3 contains 14 residues. CDR3 nucleotide sequence: TGTGCCAGTAGTGGGACACGAGCTAACTATGGCTACACCTTC. Encoded protein: CASSGTRANYGYTF.

The chain combines TRBV7-2 with TRBJ2-7; TRBD1 matches 8 bases. V shed 5 bases and J 3 bases; nucleotides not matched to a gene: 3. The CDR3 has 13 amino acids. Per the germline V gene, CDR1 is SGHTA and CDR2 is FQGNSA. The CDR3 DNA follows: TGTGCCAGCAGCCCCAGGGGGCTCTACGAGCAGTACTTC. It is translated as CASSPRGLYEQYF.

The V and J genes are TRBV6-5 and TRBJ1-1, with 9 bases aligning to TRBD1. The germline CDR1 and CDR2 sequences are MNHEY and SVGAGI. The CDR3 has 14 residues. V dropped 5 bases and J dropped 5; count of bases not matched to a gene: 6. CDR3 bases: TGTGCCAGCAGTCCGCGACAGGGGGGGACTGAAGCTTTCTTT. Its protein is CASSPRQGGTEAFF.

V usage is TRBV18 and J usage is TRBJ1-3, with D hard to call. V lost 0 bases, J lost 2 bases, and 5 bases lay in between. There are 14 residues in the CDR3. Germline V lookup: CDR1 KGHSH, CDR2 LQKENI. In DNA form, the CDR3 reads TGTGCCAGCTCACCACCCTCAGCTGGAAACACCATATATTTT. Amino acid sequence: CASSPPSAGNTIYF.

The rearrangement uses TRBV19 and TRBJ2-7; TRBD1 is a possible D gene (6 bases). Germline V gene lookup returns CDR1 LNHDA and CDR2 SQIVND (reference sequence). V dropped 7 bases and J dropped 5 bases, with 15 bases sitting between them. The CDR3 has 13 residues. The DNA for the CDR3 is TGTGCCAGTAATAACAGGGTGGGGGACGAGCAGTACTTC. Protein sequence: CASNNRVGDEQYF.

The CDR3 is CASSPSGRASNEQFF. The CDR3 nucleotides are TGTGCCAGCAGCCCTAGCGGGAGGGCCTCAAATGAGCAGTTCTTC. The rearrangement uses TRBV11-2 and TRBJ2-1, with TRBD2 identical over 12 bases. The CDR3 is 15 residues long. Germline values: CDR1 SGHAT, CDR2 FQNNGV. J lost 7 bases, V lost 5 bases, and 6 bases had no gene match.

This chain connects TRBV7-9 to TRBJ2-7, with D possibly matching TRBD2 (6 bases). Per the germline V gene, CDR1 is SEHNR and CDR2 is FQNEAQ (reference sequence). V lost 0 bases, J lost 6 bases, and 9 bases lay in between. The CDR3 is made up of 13 amino acids. In DNA form, the CDR3 reads TGTGCCAGCAGCTTAGCGGGTAGCGGCGAGCAGTACTTC. Protein: CASSLAGSGEQYF. Drawing the rest from reference TRBV7-9 and TRBJ2-7, the complete variable domain is DTGVSQNPRHKITKRGQNVTFRCDPISEHNRLYWYRQTLGQGPEFLTYFQNEAQLEKSRLLSDRFSAERPKGSFSTLEIQRTEQGDSAMYLCASSLAGSGEQYFGPGTRLTVT.